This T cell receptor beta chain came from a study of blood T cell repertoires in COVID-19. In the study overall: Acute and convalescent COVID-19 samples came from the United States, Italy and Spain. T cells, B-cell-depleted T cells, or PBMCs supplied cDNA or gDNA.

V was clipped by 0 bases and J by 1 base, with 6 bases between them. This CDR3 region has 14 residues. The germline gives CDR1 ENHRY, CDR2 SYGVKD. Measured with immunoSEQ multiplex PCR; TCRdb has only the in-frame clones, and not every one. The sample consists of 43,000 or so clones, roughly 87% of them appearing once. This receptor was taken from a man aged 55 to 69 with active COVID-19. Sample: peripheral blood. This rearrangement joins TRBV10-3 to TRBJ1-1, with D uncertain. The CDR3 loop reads CAISESAENTEAFF. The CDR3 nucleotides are TGTGCCATCAGTGAGTCGGCAGAGAACACTGAAGCTTTCTTT.